This entry lists 3 T cell receptor beta chains sequenced from one sample in a study of shared clonotypes between healthy human individuals. Assay used: immunoSEQ multiplex PCR; TCRdb lists only in-frame clones, some missing. Here the sample spans about 2 million clones, over 85% being singletons. The material sequenced was naive CD4+ T cells sorted from blood. Subset indicated: CD45RA+ positively selected. The receptors shown here come from a man aged 18 to 30 in good health.

The V and J genes are TRBV10-3 and TRBJ1-1, with D uncertain. The CDR3 has 14 residues. Deletions cut 2 bases from V and 4 bases from J, with 11 bases between. CDR1 and CDR2 from the germline V gene are ENHRY and SYGVKD. The DNA of the CDR3 is TGTGCCATCAGTGAGGTAGGGAAGGGCACTGAAGCTTTCTTT. This sequence encodes CAISEVGKGTEAFF.

The rearrangement joins TRBV7-2 to TRBJ1-6; D is undetermined. Germline values: CDR1 SGHTA, CDR2 FQGNSA. The CDR3 consists of 17 residues. V lost 1 base, J lost 0 bases, and 10 bases lay in between. CDR3 region: CASSLVPGSSYNSPLHF. The DNA for the CDR3 is TGTGCCAGCAGCTTAGTTCCAGGTAGCTCCTATAATTCACCCCTCCACTTT.

This chain joins TRBV6-4 and TRBJ2-6, with D hard to call. Germline lookup yields CDR1 MRHNA and CDR2 SNTAGT. This CDR3 comprises 13 residues. The V end lost 6 bases, the J end lost 4 bases, and 7 bases lay between the germline ends. This chain's CDR3 is CASRRTGANVLTF. The CDR3 DNA sequence: TGTGCCAGCAGGCGGACCGGGGCCAACGTCCTGACTTTC.